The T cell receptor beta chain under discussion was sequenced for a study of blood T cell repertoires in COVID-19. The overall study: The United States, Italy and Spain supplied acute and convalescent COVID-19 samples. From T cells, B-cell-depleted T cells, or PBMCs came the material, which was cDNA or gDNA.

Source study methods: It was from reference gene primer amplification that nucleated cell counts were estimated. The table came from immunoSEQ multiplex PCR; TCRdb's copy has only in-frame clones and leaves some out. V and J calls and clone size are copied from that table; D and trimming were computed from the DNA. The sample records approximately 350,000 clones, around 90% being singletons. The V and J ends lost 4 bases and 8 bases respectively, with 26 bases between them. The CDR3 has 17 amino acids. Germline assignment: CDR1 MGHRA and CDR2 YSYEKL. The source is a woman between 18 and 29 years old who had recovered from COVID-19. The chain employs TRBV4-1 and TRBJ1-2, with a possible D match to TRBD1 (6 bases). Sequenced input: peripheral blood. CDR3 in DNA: TGCGCCAGCAGCCCAGCTTGGCGAGGGCAGGGGCTCATAGGCTACACCTTC. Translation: CASSPAWRGQGLIGYTF.